This entry lists 11 T cell receptor beta chains sequenced from one sample in a study of early T cells in non-severe SARS-CoV-2 infection. TCRdb analysed the 5' RACE reads with MiXCR anew, one entry per CDR3 protein. The sample contains about 80,000 distinct CDR3 sequences, 9% to 13% of which appear only once. The sample comprised whole blood. These receptor sequences come from an adult who was a healthcare worker with PCR-confirmed SARS-CoV-2 infection or an uninfected control (not recorded which).

The chain is built from TRBV14 and TRBJ1-2, with 7 bases identical to TRBD1. The CDR3 extends over 15 amino acids. The V gene's germline CDR1 is SGHDN and CDR2 FVKESK. The junction had 9 bases not matched to a gene; V was cut back by 4 bases and J by 4 bases. CDR3 loop: CASSPAGGGFYGYTF. In nucleotides, the CDR3 is TGTGCCAGCAGCCCGGCAGGGGGAGGGTTCTATGGCTACACCTTC.

This clonotype was observed many times. This chain links TRBV20-1 with TRBJ2-7, with 7 positions matching TRBD2. CDR1 is DFQATT and CDR2 is SNEGSKA in the germline V gene (reference sequence). The CDR3 totals 13 residues. J gave up 3 bases and V 4 bases, and 6 bases lay outside the gene matches. Written as DNA, the CDR3 is TGCAGTGCTAAACCGGCTAGCGGCTACGAGCAGTACTTC. Encoded protein: CSAKPASGYEQYF.

This clonotype was counted only a few times. The chain joins TRBV9 to TRBJ2-5; 11 positions match TRBD2. CDR1 is SGDLS, CDR2 YYNGEE, per germline. V was pared by 0 bases and J by 3 bases, with 4 bases of the junction left unmatched. The CDR3 is 16 residues long. CDR3 nucleotide sequence: TGTGCCAGCAGCGTAGAGGCTAGCGGGGGGAAAGAGACCCAGTACTTC. Protein sequence: CASSVEASGGKETQYF.

The chain carries TRBV6-1 and TRBJ1-6; no clear D gene. CDR1 and CDR2 (germline): MNHNS, SASEGT. Deletions cut 1 base from V and 2 bases from J, with 6 bases between. The CDR3 covers 15 residues. The CDR3 region is CASSEGRPYNSPLHF. CDR3 DNA: TGTGCCAGCAGTGAAGGGAGACCCTATAATTCACCCCTCCACTTT.

In this sample, this clonotype turned up many times. The chain uses TRBV5-6 and TRBJ2-7; 8 bases line up with TRBD1. CDR1 is SGHDT, CDR2 YYEEEE, per germline. This CDR3 comprises 15 residues. The V segment lost 4 bases and the J segment 2 bases; nucleotides outside the gene matches: 8. The CDR3 nucleotides are TGTGCCAGCAGCGGGGGGACAGGCGAAACCTACGAGCAGTACTTC. Its protein is CASSGGTGETYEQYF.

This clonotype showed up many times. The V and J genes are TRBV29-1 and TRBJ1-2; no reliable D call. Germline CDR1 reads SQVTM; CDR2 reads ANQGSEA. The CDR3 is made up of 13 amino acids. V was shortened by 6 bases and J by 7 bases, with 18 bases between the two germline ends. CDR3 bases: TGCAGCGTCCCCACCCCCCCGGAGGGTGGCTACACCTTC. Protein sequence: CSVPTPPEGGYTF.

The chain uses TRBV4-2 and TRBJ2-2; D is possibly TRBD2 (5 bases). Trimming shortened V by 1 base and J by 5 bases, and 14 bases separated the two germline ends. This CDR3 region has 16 residues. From germline, CDR1 is LGHNA and CDR2 YNFKEQ. This CDR3 is CASSQGRPRGTGELFF. The CDR3, as DNA: TGTGCCAGCAGCCAAGGCCGGCCCCGGGGAACCGGGGAGCTGTTTTTT.

This clonotype is medium-sized by share. V is TRBV12-3 or TRBV12-4 and J is TRBJ2-5, with D perhaps matching TRBD1 or TRBD2 (5 bases each). The CDR3 covers 15 residues. The ends were cut back, 3 bases at V and 4 bases at J, with 15 bases in the middle. The chain's CDR3 is CASSLTQEVGETQYF. CDR3 nucleotides: TGTGCCAGCAGTTTGACACAGGAGGTCGGAGAGACCCAGTACTTC.

At least ten counts were recorded for this clonotype. The chain combines TRBV11-3 with TRBJ2-1, with 8 nucleotides matching TRBD2. The CDR3 runs to 17 residues. CDR1 and CDR2 from the germline V gene are SGHNT and YENEEA. The J segment lost 4 bases and the V segment lost 5 bases, leaving 13 bases of the junction unmatched. The CDR3 nucleotides read TGTGCCAGCAGCCCCCTCGCGGAGACTAGCGTATACAATGAGCAGTTCTTC. Translated: CASSPLAETSVYNEQFF.

This chain uses TRBV19 with TRBJ2-1; 12 nucleotides align to TRBD2. CDR3 length: 16 residues. The trim removed 2 bases at V and 4 bases at J, leaving 3 bases unmatched. CDR1 LNHDA and CDR2 SQIVND come from the germline V gene (reference sequence). Written as DNA, the CDR3 is TGTGCCAGTAGTATACTAGCGGGAGGGCCTTACAATGAGCAGTTCTTC. Translated, it gives CASSILAGGPYNEQFF.

This clonotype has more than one count but fewer than ten. This chain uses TRBV11-2 with TRBJ2-5; either TRBD1 or TRBD2 may supply D (5 bases each). Germline CDR1 SGHAT, CDR2 FQNNGV. The V end was cut by 5 bases, the J end by 1 base, with 20 bases between. The CDR3 consists of 17 residues. CDR3 loop: CASSDLPGLSLQETQYF. The CDR3 DNA reads TGTGCCAGCAGCGATCTACCGGGGCTGAGCCTCCAAGAGACCCAGTACTTC.